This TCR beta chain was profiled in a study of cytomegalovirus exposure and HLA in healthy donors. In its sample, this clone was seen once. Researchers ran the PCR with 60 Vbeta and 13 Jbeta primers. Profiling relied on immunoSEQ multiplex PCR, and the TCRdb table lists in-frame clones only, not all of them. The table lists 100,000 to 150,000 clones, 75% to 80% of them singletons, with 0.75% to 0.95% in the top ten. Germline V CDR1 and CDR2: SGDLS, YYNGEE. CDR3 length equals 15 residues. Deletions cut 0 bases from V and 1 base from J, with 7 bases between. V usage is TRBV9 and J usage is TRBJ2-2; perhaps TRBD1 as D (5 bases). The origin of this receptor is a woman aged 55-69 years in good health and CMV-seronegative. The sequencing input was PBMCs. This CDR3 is CASSVGGLNTGELFF. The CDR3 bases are TGTGCCAGCAGCGTAGGGGGCCTGAACACCGGGGAGCTGTTTTTT.